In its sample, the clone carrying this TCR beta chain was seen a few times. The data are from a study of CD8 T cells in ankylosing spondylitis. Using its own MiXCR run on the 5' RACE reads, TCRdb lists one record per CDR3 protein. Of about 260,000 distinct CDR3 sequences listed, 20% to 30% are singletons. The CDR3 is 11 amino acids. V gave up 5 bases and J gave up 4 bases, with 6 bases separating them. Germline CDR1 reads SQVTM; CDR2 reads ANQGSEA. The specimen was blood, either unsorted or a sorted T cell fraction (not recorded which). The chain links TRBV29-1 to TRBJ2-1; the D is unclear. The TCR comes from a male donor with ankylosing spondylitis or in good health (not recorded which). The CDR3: CSVPQYNEQFF. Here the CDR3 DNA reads TGCAGCGTTCCTCAGTACAATGAGCAGTTCTTC.